This T cell receptor (beta chain) was sequenced during a study of shared T cell receptors in the human thymus. V gave up 6 bases and J gave up 10 bases, with 16 bases separating them. This CDR3 spans 14 amino acids. CDR1 is SNHLY, CDR2 FYNNEI, per germline. The data were produced by immunoSEQ multiplex PCR, yet TCRdb's version contains in-frame clones alone and is incomplete. The sample records about 710,000 clones, 80% to 90% being singletons. The sample was also reused in another study, on human thymus T cells. That paper notes: Donors consisted of healthy Finnish infants (having corrective surgery for congenital heart defects). Seemingly biased V and J gene usage marked thymic and blood repertoires. The related literature has documented a marked overlap of thymic repertoires among unrelated individuals.

The sample was thymocytes. The V gene is TRBV2, the J gene TRBJ1-6; no definite D call. This sequence originates from a boy under two years old with a congenital heart defect. CDR3 nucleotide sequence: TGTGCCAGCAGATTTAAGGGCCCGGGATCACCCCTCCACTTT. It codes for CASRFKGPGSPLHF.